The T cell receptor (beta chain) under discussion was sequenced for a study of regulatory T cells in long-lasting Graves disease. Note on this clonotype: One end of the junction does not line up with germline, which may come from a read error.

Time point described: newly diagnosed GD, antithyroid drugs for less than 3 months. RNA from PBMCs was the source of the TCR library. For TCR beta, libraries came from iRepertoire HTBI primers and Arm-PCR of CDR3 regions. Via MiXCR, TCRdb re-called the multiplex PCR reads, giving one row per CDR3 protein. The sample carries 400,000 to 450,000 distinct CDR3 sequences, around 14% recorded once. These same records also appear under a second study, on T cells in Graves' hyperthyroidism and ophthalmopathy.

The receptor was isolated from a woman under 40 with Graves disease. The specimen was peripheral blood mononuclear cells (PBMCs), collected at new diagnosis, from a patient treated with antithyroid drugs.

CDR3 region: CASSSTSMGGTGELFF. The CDR3, as DNA: TGTGCTAGCAGCTCAACCTCCATGGGGGGCACCGGGGAGCTGTTTTTT. J is TRBJ2-2 and V is TRBV7-7; maybe TRBD2 (6 bases). Germline CDR1 SSHAT, CDR2 FNYEAQ (reference sequence). The CDR3 contains 16 residues.